Below, one T cell receptor (beta chain) is given with its context. Antigen specificity is unknown. The data stem from a study of T cell responses to AZD1222 COVID-19 vaccine. TCRdb's table, derived via immunoSEQ multiplex PCR, lists solely in-frame clones and lacks some. Among approximately 88,000 clones listed, around 80% were seen once. Study-wide results and caveats: Repertoires were collected only later (after the peak T cell response had occurred).

Trimming took off 4 bases at V and 7 bases at J, with 14 bases between the two ends. Germline CDR1 reads SEHNR; CDR2 reads FQNEAQ (reference sequence). This CDR3 contains 14 residues. The sequence was collected from an adult in good health. J is TRBJ2-1 and V is TRBV7-9, with D possibly TRBD1 on 6 matching bases. The source material was peripheral blood, sampled on day 0 of AZD1222 vaccination. The CDR3 protein is CASSWQGLRNEQFF. The CDR3 region has the DNA TGTGCCAGCAGCTGGCAGGGGCTTAGGAATGAGCAGTTCTTC.